This entry lists 26 T cell receptor beta chains sequenced from one sample in a study of shared clonotypes between healthy human individuals. In the naive CD8 group, cells lacked CD45RO and were positively selected for CCR7, so terminally differentiated effector memory CD45RA+ cells were left out. Data came from immunoSEQ multiplex PCR; TCRdb stores just in-frame clones and leaves some out. The sample shows hundreds of thousands of clones, 96% of them seen only once. Sample: naive CD8+ T cells sorted from blood. The receptors stem from a woman aged 25 to 39 in good health.

The rearrangement joins TRBV19 to TRBJ1-4; no firm D call. In germline, CDR1 is LNHDA, CDR2 SQIVND (reference sequence). The length of the CDR3 is 13 residues. V gave up 7 bases and J gave up 8 bases, with 14 bases separating them. CDR3 residues: CASTGEGDEKLFF. CDR3 sequence (DNA): TGTGCCAGTACCGGGGAGGGCGACGAAAAACTGTTTTTT.

The rearrangement joins TRBV7-9 to TRBJ2-3; D is unresolved. Trimming pared 2 bases from V and 11 bases from J, leaving 14 bases between. Germline assignment: CDR1 SEHNR and CDR2 FQNEAQ (reference sequence). CDR3 length: 13 amino acids. The CDR3 loop is CASSLKPEHRQYF. CDR3 nucleotide sequence: TGTGCCAGCAGCTTAAAACCGGAACACCGGCAGTATTTT.

The CDR3 region has the DNA TGTGCCAGCAGTTTATCCCAGGGGGCAATCACTGAAGCTTTCTTT. Protein: CASSLSQGAITEAFF. V gene TRBV27 combines with J gene TRBJ1-1; 8 bases line up with TRBD1. J gave up 4 bases and V 0 bases, and 4 bases lay outside the gene matches. The CDR3 runs to 15 residues. CDR1 and CDR2 from the germline V gene are MNHEY and SMNVEV (reference sequence).

The rearrangement uses TRBV10-1 and TRBJ1-1, with D perhaps TRBD1 (5 bases). V lost 0 bases and J 3 bases, leaving 20 bases between the germline ends. CDR3 length equals 18 residues. CDR1 WNHNN and CDR2 SYGVQD come from the germline V gene (reference sequence). The chain's CDR3 is CASSESNYRDPLDTEAFF. The CDR3 bases are TGCGCCAGCAGTGAGTCGAACTATAGGGACCCACTTGACACTGAAGCTTTCTTT.

This clone has just one count. The chain links TRBV9 to TRBJ2-7; TRBD2 matches 13 bases. CDR1 is SGDLS and CDR2 is YYNGEE in the germline V gene. CDR3 size: 16 residues. The J segment lost 3 bases and the V segment lost 4 bases, leaving 7 bases of the junction unmatched. The CDR3 reads CASSPGLAGADYEQYF. The CDR3 DNA reads TGTGCCAGCAGCCCCGGACTAGCGGGAGCTGACTACGAGCAGTACTTC.

This clone was seen once. The gene calls are TRBV15 and TRBJ1-2; D is perhaps TRBD1 (6 bases). V was trimmed by 0 bases and J by 4 bases, leaving 9 bases between them. The CDR3 length is 14 residues. Germline values: CDR1 LNHNV, CDR2 YYDKDF (reference sequence). The DNA for the CDR3 is TGTGCCACCAGCAGAGATAGGGGGTTCTATGGCTACACCTTC. Residues: CATSRDRGFYGYTF.

V is TRBV25-1 and J is TRBJ2-7; possibly TRBD1 for D (6 bases). V was shortened by 1 base and J by 2 bases, with 12 bases between the two germline ends. The CDR3 covers 15 residues. Germline lookup yields CDR1 MGHDK and CDR2 SYGVNS. Here the CDR3 DNA reads TGTGCCAGCAGTGAATGGAACAGGGACGCCTACGAGCAGTACTTC. This gives the protein CASSEWNRDAYEQYF.

This clone was seen once. The gene calls are TRBV29-1 and TRBJ2-7; 10 bases match TRBD2. V shed 5 bases, J shed 3 bases, and the junction held 10 bases outside the gene matches. Germline V lookup: CDR1 SQVTM, CDR2 ANQGSEA. The CDR3 sequence is 15 residues long. The CDR3 DNA reads as TGCAGCGTTACCGGGACTAGCGAAGACGGCTACGAGCAGTACTTC. Its protein is CSVTGTSEDGYEQYF.

This clone was found once. V is TRBV7-9 and J is TRBJ1-1; tentatively, D is TRBD1 (6 bases). V was cut by 2 bases and J by 0 bases, with 13 bases left in between. CDR1 is SEHNR, CDR2 FQNEAQ, per germline (reference sequence). The CDR3 spans 16 residues. CDR3 nucleotide sequence: TGTGCCAGCAGCTTATTGGACAGAACCTTGAACACTGAAGCTTTCTTT. This codes for CASSLLDRTLNTEAFF.

The V call is TRBV19, the J call TRBJ1-5; D not certain. The CDR3 runs to 18 residues. Trimming cost V 6 bases and J 0 bases, with 21 bases left between them. CDR1 LNHDA and CDR2 SQIVND come from the germline V gene (reference sequence). The CDR3, as DNA: TGTGCCAGTAGCTATGGGTTGGATGGAGGATATAGCAATCAGCCCCAGCATTTT. Translated, it gives CASSYGLDGGYSNQPQHF.

The chain links TRBV9 to TRBJ2-1, with D unclear. Germline lookup yields CDR1 SGDLS and CDR2 YYNGEE. There are 13 residues in the CDR3. V shed 2 bases and J shed 5 bases, with 8 bases lying between them. Written as DNA, the CDR3 is TGTGCCAGCAGCGTCAGAGGAAACAATGAGCAGTTCTTC. Its translation is CASSVRGNNEQFF.

This chain links TRBV29-1 with TRBJ2-5, with 7 positions matching TRBD2. In germline, CDR1 is SQVTM, CDR2 ANQGSEA. With V trimmed by 0 bases and J by 5 bases, 9 bases remained unmatched. This CDR3 contains 15 residues. The CDR3 loop reads CSVEDQLAEGETQYF. The CDR3 nucleotides read TGCAGCGTTGAAGATCAGCTAGCGGAGGGGGAGACCCAGTACTTC.

The chain couples TRBV4-1 to TRBJ2-7; 13 bases match TRBD2. After removal of 4 bases from V and 6 bases from J, the junction contained 6 bases not matched to a gene. The CDR3 consists of 15 residues. Germline CDR1 MGHRA, CDR2 YSYEKL. CDR3 sequence reads: CASSLTSGRASEQYF. As DNA, the CDR3 is TGCGCCAGCAGCCTAACTAGCGGGAGGGCCTCCGAGCAGTACTTC.

J is TRBJ2-2 and V is TRBV19; the match to TRBD1 covers 8 bases. The V gene's germline CDR1 is LNHDA and CDR2 SQIVND (reference sequence). With V trimmed by 5 bases and J by 4 bases, 6 bases remained unmatched. This CDR3 has 15 residues. CDR3 protein: CASSAGQGFTGELFF. Here the CDR3 DNA reads TGTGCCAGTAGTGCCGGACAGGGTTTCACCGGGGAGCTGTTTTTT.

The genes are TRBV7-9 and TRBJ2-2; D not resolved. The germline CDR1 and CDR2 sequences are SEHNR and FQNEAQ (reference sequence). Deletions cut 5 bases from V and 0 bases from J, with 13 bases between. There are 16 residues in the CDR3. The CDR3: CASSDERATNTGELFF. The CDR3 DNA follows: TGTGCCAGCAGCGACGAAAGGGCCACGAACACCGGGGAGCTGTTTTTT.

The J gene is TRBJ1-4, the V gene TRBV29-1; D is uncertain. Trimming stripped 5 bases from V and 4 bases from J, with 23 bases between. This CDR3 comprises 17 residues. The V gene's germline CDR1 is SQVTM and CDR2 ANQGSEA. CDR3 DNA sequence: TGCAGCGTTTGGGTCGGGCCGGACCTTGCACTTAATGAAAAACTGTTTTTT. Translation: CSVWVGPDLALNEKLFF.

The table lists this clone with a count of one. The CDR3 sequence is CASSMGGRAPSYNEQFF. CDR3 DNA sequence: TGTGCCAGTAGTATGGGCGGGCGGGCCCCCTCCTACAATGAGCAGTTCTTC. This chain links TRBV19 with TRBJ2-1; D may be TRBD2 (5 bases). Deletions cut 3 bases from V and 0 bases from J, with 15 bases between. CDR1 is LNHDA, CDR2 SQIVND, per germline (reference sequence). CDR3 length equals 17 residues.

The chain couples TRBV27 to TRBJ2-7; TRBD1 matches 12 bases. The germline gives CDR1 MNHEY, CDR2 SMNVEV (reference sequence). This CDR3 is built from 18 residues. V shed 0 bases and J 3 bases; nucleotides not matched to a gene: 9. The CDR3 sequence is CASSLSGQGASTLYEQYF. The CDR3 coding sequence is TGTGCCAGCAGTTTATCGGGACAGGGGGCATCAACCCTCTACGAGCAGTACTTC.

This clone was seen once. This chain links TRBV5-8 with TRBJ1-1, with a weak D call TRBD1 (6 bases). The CDR3 is 12 residues long. The germline V gene has CDR1 SGHTS and CDR2 YDEGEE. Trimming removed 3 bases at V and 6 bases at J, with 9 bases between. In DNA form, the CDR3 reads TGTGCCAGCAGCTACGGGGGCTCTGAAGCTTTCTTT. It codes for CASSYGGSEAFF.

The table lists this clone with a count of one. This chain uses TRBV6-6 with TRBJ2-1; D is undetermined. The V and J ends lost 4 bases and 8 bases respectively, with 15 bases between them. The CDR3 runs 14 residues. From germline, CDR1 is MNHNY and CDR2 SVGAGI (reference sequence). CDR3 nucleotide sequence: TGTGCCAGCAGTTTGGATTTTAGCCAGGATGAGCAGTTCTTC. It translates to CASSLDFSQDEQFF.

The gene calls are TRBV11-2 and TRBJ1-4; D is ambiguous. V gave up 0 bases and J gave up 5 bases, with 10 bases separating them. Germline lookup yields CDR1 SGHAT and CDR2 FQNNGV. This CDR3 is 15 amino acids long. Here the CDR3 reads CASSLDHGTNEKLFF. DNA for the CDR3: TGTGCCAGCAGCTTAGATCACGGCACAAATGAAAAACTGTTTTTT. Looking up the rest from reference TRBV11-2 and TRBJ1-4 gives the full variable domain: EAGVAQSPRYKIIEKRQSVAFWCNPISGHATLYWYQQILGQGPKLLIQFQNNGVVDDSQLPKDRFSAERLKGVDSTLKIQPAKLEDSAVYLCASSLDHGTNEKLFFGSGTQLSVL.

The chain recombines TRBV27 with TRBJ2-3, with D uncertain. Germline V gene data show CDR1 as MNHEY and CDR2 as SMNVEV (reference sequence). The CDR3 runs to 13 residues. V dropped 2 bases and J dropped 5 bases, with 8 bases sitting between them. The CDR3 is CASSLTAVDTQYF. The CDR3, as DNA: TGTGCCAGCAGTTTAACTGCGGTAGATACGCAGTATTTT.

Note on this clone: The sample has other DNA sequences that encode this CDR3 too. The V call is TRBV2, the J call TRBJ2-1; TRBD2 agrees at 9 bases. The CDR3 spans 14 residues. Germline V lookup: CDR1 SNHLY, CDR2 FYNNEI. V lost 9 bases and J lost 6; bases outside the gene matches: 9. CDR3 DNA: TGTGCCAGTAGTCCGGGACTAGCAGGCAATGAGCAGTTCTTC. The encoded protein is CASSPGLAGNEQFF.

This clone has just a few counts. This chain uses TRBV2 with TRBJ2-7; 9 bases map to TRBD2. In germline, CDR1 is SNHLY, CDR2 FYNNEI. This CDR3 spans 14 amino acids. V was pared by 7 bases and J by 0 bases, with 4 bases of the junction left unmatched. The CDR3 loop is CASTLAGSSYEQYF. The CDR3 DNA sequence: TGTGCCAGCACGCTAGCGGGGAGCTCCTACGAGCAGTACTTC. The full variable domain, with the rest looked up from reference TRBV2 and TRBJ2-7, is EPEVTQTPSHQVTQMGQEVILRCVPISNHLYFYWYRQILGQKVEFLVSFYNNEISEKSEIFDDQFSVERPDGSNFTLKIRSTKLEDSAMYFCASTLAGSSYEQYFGPGTRLTVT.

The chain links TRBV27 to TRBJ2-3, with a possible D match to TRBD2 (6 bases). This CDR3 spans 15 amino acids. V gave up 1 base and J gave up 3 bases, with 11 bases separating them. Germline V lookup: CDR1 MNHEY, CDR2 SMNVEV (reference sequence). In DNA, the CDR3 is TGTGCCAGCAGTTTATATGGGGGGTATACAGATACGCAGTATTTT. Its protein product is CASSLYGGYTDTQYF.

The rearrangement joins TRBV27 to TRBJ1-4; the D is unclear. Trimming shortened V by 5 bases and J by 1 base, and 8 bases separated the two germline ends. The CDR3 sequence is 14 residues long. Germline CDR1 reads MNHEY; CDR2 reads SMNVEV (reference sequence). Here the CDR3 DNA reads TGTGCCAGCAGTCGGCCGGGAACTAATGAAAAACTGTTTTTT. Protein: CASSRPGTNEKLFF.